The 26 T cell receptor beta chains below all came from one sample that was sequenced in a study of T cells in Graves' hyperthyroidism and ophthalmopathy. Amplification of TCR beta CDR3 regions was performed using RNA transcripts as template. Initially, a first-round RT-PCR of the TCR CDR3 employed the HTBI primer set. TCRdb reanalysed the multiplex PCR reads using MiXCR and keeps one entry per CDR3 protein. The sample consists of some 570,000 distinct CDR3 sequences, 14% of them appearing once. Sequencing was carried out using blood. These receptors all stem from a woman younger than 35 with Graves' ophthalmopathy.

The chain is built from TRBV5-4 and TRBJ2-3, with a tentative D call TRBD2 (5 bases). This CDR3 spans 13 amino acids. Per germline, CDR1 SGHNT and CDR2 YYREEE (reference sequence). V lost 6 bases and J lost 7, with 15 bases in between. The CDR3 DNA is TGTGCCAGCACAAGCGCGGACTTTTATACGCAGTATTTT. Translating it yields CASTSADFYTQYF.

This clonotype was counted at least ten times. The CDR3 bases are TGTGCCAGCAGCGCCAAGGACAGGGTGGGGGGAAGGTCTGAAGCTTTCTTT. It is translated as CASSAKDRVGGRSEAFF. J is TRBJ1-1 and V is TRBV9; 8 nucleotides align to TRBD1. Germline trimming cut 3 bases from V and 6 bases from J; bases unmatched to any gene: 16. The CDR3 contains 17 residues. Germline V lookup: CDR1 SGDLS, CDR2 YYNGEE. The entire variable domain, with the rest obtained from reference TRBV9 and TRBJ1-1, is as follows: DSGVTQTPKHLITATGQRVTLRCSPRSGDLSVYWYQQSLDQGLQFLIQYYNGEERAKGNILERFSAQQFPDLHSELNLSSLELGDSALYFCASSAKDRVGGRSEAFFGQGTRLTVV.

The chain joins TRBV7-9 to TRBJ2-3; 9 nucleotides match TRBD2. Looked up from germline, CDR1 is SEHNR and CDR2 is FQNEAQ (reference sequence). J gave up 6 bases and V 5 bases, and 9 bases lay outside the gene matches. The length of the CDR3 is 15 residues. The CDR3 region is CASSRPGLAFDTQYF. The CDR3 bases are TGTGCCAGCAGCCGGCCGGGACTAGCTTTTGATACGCAGTATTTT.

This clonotype has a count of ten or more. J is TRBJ2-7 and V is TRBV18, with unresolved D. V was pared by 3 bases and J by 7 bases, with 19 bases between. Germline CDR1 KGHSH, CDR2 LQKENI. The length of the CDR3 is 15 residues. The CDR3 DNA reads TGTGCCAGCTCACCGCCCGTTGCATCCCGCAGGGAGCAGTACTTC. Protein sequence: CASSPPVASRREQYF.

This clonotype was recorded at least ten times. The V and J genes are TRBV27 and TRBJ1-4; 9 bases fit TRBD1. This CDR3 comprises 17 residues. Looked up from germline, CDR1 is MNHEY and CDR2 is SMNVEV (reference sequence). V dropped 2 bases and J dropped 8; count of bases not matched to a gene: 12. DNA for the CDR3: TGTGCCAGCAGTTTAGGCGACAGACAGGGGGTTGGGGAAAAACTGTTTTTT. Translation gives CASSLGDRQGVGEKLFF.

This clonotype was found many times. This chain's CDR3 is CACTQTSGGSYNEQFF. In DNA form, the CDR3 reads TGTGCCTGCACTCAGACTAGCGGGGGATCCTACAATGAGCAGTTCTTC. The rearrangement links TRBV30 to TRBJ2-1, with 12 bases identical to TRBD2. Germline values: CDR1 GTSNPN, CDR2 SVGIG (reference sequence). The CDR3 runs 16 residues. Trimming at V came to 6 bases and at J to 1 base, leaving 7 bases not matched to a gene. Full variable domain (outside the CDR3, taken from reference TRBV30 and TRBJ2-1): SQTIHQWPATLVQPVGSPLSLECTVEGTSNPNLYWYRQAAGRGLQLLFYSVGIGQISSEVPQNLSASRPQDRQFILSSKKLLLSDSGFYLCACTQTSGGSYNEQFFGPGTRLTVL.

This clonotype was counted ten times or more. V and J are TRBV7-3 and TRBJ2-1; TRBD2 aligns across 9 bases. Trimming at V came to 9 bases and at J to 5 bases, leaving 5 bases not matched to a gene. The length of the CDR3 is 13 residues. Germline V CDR1 and CDR2: SGHTA, FQGTGA. The CDR3 protein is CASGRLADNEQFF. CDR3 nucleotides: TGTGCCAGTGGCAGACTAGCGGACAATGAGCAGTTCTTC.

This clonotype has only a few counts. This chain joins TRBV18 and TRBJ2-2; tentatively, D is TRBD2 (5 bases). This CDR3 is 16 amino acids long. Trimming removed 0 bases from V and 2 bases from J, with 10 bases in between. Germline loops: CDR1 KGHSH, CDR2 LQKENI. Written as DNA, the CDR3 is TGTGCCAGCTCACCACCCAGCGGCCCTAACACCGGGGAGCTGTTTTTT. Protein: CASSPPSGPNTGELFF. The full variable domain, completed using reference TRBV18 and TRBJ2-2, is NAGVMQNPRHLVRRRGQEARLRCSPMKGHSHVYWYRQLPEEGLKFMVYLQKENIIDESGMPKERFSAEFPKEGPSILRIQQVVRGDSAAYFCASSPPSGPNTGELFFGEGSRLTVL.

There are many counts of this clonotype. V and J are TRBV20-1 and TRBJ2-1; D may be TRBD2 (6 bases). The germline V gene encodes CDR1 DFQATT and CDR2 SNEGSKA (reference sequence). V shed 1 base and J shed 7 bases, with 17 bases lying between them. This CDR3 spans 15 amino acids. CDR3 region: CSARVRELGRNEQFF. CDR3 bases: TGCAGTGCTAGAGTTCGGGAGTTAGGGAGGAATGAGCAGTTCTTC.

This clonotype was seen ten or more times. In nucleotides, the CDR3 is TGTGCCAGCTGGGGGGGGGGGAACTATGGCTACACCTTC. Its translation is CASWGGGNYGYTF. The J gene is TRBJ1-2, the V gene TRBV12-3 or TRBV12-4; possible D gene TRBD1, 5 bases. V was shortened by 8 bases and J by 2 bases, with 12 bases between the two germline ends. The CDR3 contains 13 residues.

This clonotype was picked up many times. The chain recombines TRBV7-9 with TRBJ2-1; D call uncertain. Germline V gene data show CDR1 as SEHNR and CDR2 as FQNEAQ (reference sequence). This CDR3 is 16 amino acids long. V lost 5 bases and J 6 bases, leaving 20 bases between the germline ends. CDR3 in DNA: TGTGCCAGCAGCGAACGACGGGCGGAAGGCCTCAATGAGCAGTTCTTC. Translating it yields CASSERRAEGLNEQFF.

The V gene is TRBV15, the J gene TRBJ1-6; no clear D. The germline CDR1 and CDR2 sequences are LNHNV and YYDKDF (reference sequence). Trimming removed 0 bases from V and 7 bases from J, with 13 bases in between. There are 16 residues in the CDR3. The chain's CDR3 is CATSRDPGRQNSPLHF. CDR3 nucleotides: TGTGCCACCAGCAGAGATCCGGGCAGGCAGAATTCACCCCTCCACTTT.

This clonotype has just a few counts. The J gene is TRBJ1-1, the V gene TRBV7-9; tentatively, D is TRBD1 (6 bases). CDR1 and CDR2 from the germline V gene are SEHNR and FQNEAQ (reference sequence). The germline V and J ends were trimmed by 2 bases and 5 bases, with 21 bases remaining between them. This CDR3 has 17 amino acids. CDR3 sequence: CASSLRMGGFGRTEAFF. In nucleotides, the CDR3 is TGTGCCAGCAGCTTACGAATGGGGGGCTTCGGTAGGACTGAAGCTTTCTTT.

This clonotype showed up many times. The CDR3 here is CASSQISAADTQYF. In nucleotides, the CDR3 is TGTGCCAGCAGCCAAATATCAGCGGCGGATACGCAGTATTTT. This chain connects TRBV3-1 to TRBJ2-3, with a tentative D call TRBD2 (5 bases). The CDR3 loop spans 14 amino acids. Trimming cost V 2 bases and J 6 bases, with 12 bases left between them. The germline gives CDR1 LGHDT, CDR2 YNNKEL (reference sequence).

This clonotype was counted only a few times. This sequence joins TRBV29-1 and TRBJ1-5, with D tentatively TRBD1 (5 bases). Looked up from germline, CDR1 is SQVTM and CDR2 is ANQGSEA. CDR3 length: 12 residues. V lost 6 bases to trimming and J lost 10 bases, with 16 bases between them. The CDR3 loop reads CSVSGSDRPQHF. In DNA, the CDR3 is TGCAGCGTCTCAGGGTCCGACCGTCCCCAGCATTTT. Full variable domain (remainder filled in from reference TRBV29-1 and TRBJ1-5): SAVISQKPSRDICQRGTSLTIQCQVDSQVTMMFWYRQQPGQSLTLIATANQGSEATYESGFVIDKFPISRPNLTFSTLTVSNMSPEDSSIYLCSVSGSDRPQHFGDGTRLSIL.

In its sample, this clonotype was seen many times. V is TRBV12-3 or TRBV12-4 and J is TRBJ1-1; TRBD1 might be the D (5 bases). The CDR3 is 13 residues long. Trimming took 6 bases from V and 1 from J, leaving 9 bases between them. CDR3 amino acids: CASSQTANTEAFF. As DNA, the CDR3 is TGTGCCAGCAGCCAGACAGCGAACACTGAAGCTTTCTTT.

This clonotype has a count of ten or more. V is TRBV28 and J is TRBJ2-5; 9 nucleotides agree with TRBD2. Germline CDR1 and CDR2: MDHEN and SYDVKM. J gave up 5 bases and V 6 bases, and 10 bases lay outside the gene matches. The CDR3 loop spans 15 amino acids. The CDR3 sequence is CASSWIAGAQETQYF. CDR3 in DNA: TGTGCCAGCAGCTGGATAGCGGGAGCCCAGGAGACCCAGTACTTC.

This clonotype has ten or more counts. The chain carries TRBV30 and TRBJ2-5; D is unclear. Per the germline V gene, CDR1 is GTSNPN and CDR2 is SVGIG (reference sequence). V dropped 0 bases and J dropped 9 bases, with 11 bases sitting between them. The CDR3 is 12 residues long. CDR3 nucleotides: TGTGCCTGGAGTGTGCTTGCCGGATCCCAGTACTTC. It codes for CAWSVLAGSQYF.

This clonotype was recorded a few times. The chain combines TRBV5-1 with TRBJ2-6, with D tentatively TRBD1 or TRBD2 (5 bases each). The CDR3 consists of 21 residues. The germline V and J ends were trimmed by 1 base and 1 base, with 24 bases remaining between them. Germline V gives CDR1 SGHRS, CDR2 YFSETQ. The CDR3 here is CASSLIRDHSKGLSGANVLTF. Written as DNA, the CDR3 is TGCGCCAGCAGCTTGATTCGGGACCACTCCAAGGGCCTATCTGGGGCCAACGTCCTGACTTTC.

This chain connects TRBV7-3 to TRBJ2-3, with a weak D call TRBD2 (5 bases). The germline V and J ends were trimmed by 1 base and 2 bases, with 7 bases remaining between them. CDR1 is SGHTA and CDR2 is FQGTGA in the germline V gene. This CDR3 has 14 residues. The DNA for the CDR3 is TGTGCCAGCAGCTTAAAAGCGGACACAGATACGCAGTATTTT. This gives the protein CASSLKADTDTQYF.

This clonotype was seen more than once but under ten times. CDR3 bases: TGTGCCAGCAGTGAACCCCGGGGTAAGAAGACCCAGTACTTC. This codes for CASSEPRGKKTQYF. The chain is built from TRBV2 and TRBJ2-5, with a weak D call TRBD2 (5 bases). The germline V gene has CDR1 SNHLY and CDR2 FYNNEI. Trimming left V 2 bases short and J 6 bases short, with 13 bases between. The length of the CDR3 is 14 residues.

This clonotype was observed at least ten times. The chain recombines TRBV5-1 with TRBJ2-1; 11 bases are shared with TRBD2. From germline, CDR1 is SGHRS and CDR2 YFSETQ. This CDR3 has 16 residues. The trim removed 0 bases at V and 5 bases at J, leaving 4 bases unmatched. The CDR3 sequence: CASSLDPSGRNNEQFF. CDR3 nucleotide sequence: TGCGCCAGCAGCTTGGATCCTAGCGGGAGGAACAATGAGCAGTTCTTC.

J is TRBJ2-1 and V is TRBV19, with 12 bases identical to TRBD2. V dropped 6 bases and J dropped 8; count of bases not matched to a gene: 2. Germline V gene sequence: CDR1 LNHDA, CDR2 SQIVND (reference sequence). The CDR3 has 13 amino acids. This CDR3 reads CASRTSGRYEQFF. CDR3 DNA: TGTGCCAGTAGGACTAGCGGGAGATATGAGCAGTTCTTC.

This clonotype was seen at least ten times. The rearrangement links TRBV6-2 or TRBV6-3 to TRBJ2-1, with 11 bases that match TRBD2. The germline gives CDR1 MNHEY, CDR2 SVGEGT. V lost 6 bases to trimming and J lost 7 bases; unmatched junction nucleotides: 11. The CDR3 is 16 amino acids. CDR3 amino acids: CASSRRGTSGSNEQFF. CDR3 DNA: TGTGCCAGCAGCCGCCGCGGCACTAGCGGGAGTAATGAGCAGTTCTTC.

This clonotype was recorded many times. The chain has TRBV27 and TRBJ1-2, with D possibly TRBD1 on 6 matching bases. Deletions cut 2 bases from V and 4 bases from J, with 14 bases between. CDR3 length equals 15 residues. From germline, CDR1 is MNHEY and CDR2 SMNVEV (reference sequence). Written as DNA, the CDR3 is TGTGCCAGCAGTTTAGAATGGGGGGGCCCCTATGGCTACACCTTC. It specifies CASSLEWGGPYGYTF.

This clonotype was counted only a few times. The chain recombines TRBV10-2 with TRBJ1-5; a weak D match, TRBD1 (5 bases). Germline V gene data show CDR1 as WSHSY and CDR2 as SAAADI. The CDR3 length is 14 residues. V lost 0 bases and J 6 bases, leaving 9 bases between the germline ends. CDR3 coding DNA: TGCGCCAGCAGTGAGTCAGGGGATGGTCAGCCCCAGCATTTT. Residues: CASSESGDGQPQHF.